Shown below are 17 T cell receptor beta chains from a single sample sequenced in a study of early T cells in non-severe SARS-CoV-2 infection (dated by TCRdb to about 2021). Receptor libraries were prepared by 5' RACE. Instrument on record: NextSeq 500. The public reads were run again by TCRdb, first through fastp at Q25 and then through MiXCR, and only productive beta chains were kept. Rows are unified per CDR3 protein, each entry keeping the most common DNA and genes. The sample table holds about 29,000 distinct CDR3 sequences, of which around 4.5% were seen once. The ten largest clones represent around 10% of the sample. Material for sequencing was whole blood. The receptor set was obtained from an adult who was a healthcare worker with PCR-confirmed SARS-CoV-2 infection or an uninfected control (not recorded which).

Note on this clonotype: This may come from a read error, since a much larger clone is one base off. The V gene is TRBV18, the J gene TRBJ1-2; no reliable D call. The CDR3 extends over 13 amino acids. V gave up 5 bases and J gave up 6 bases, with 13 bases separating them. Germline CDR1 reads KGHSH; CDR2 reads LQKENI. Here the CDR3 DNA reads TGTGCCAGCTCATCGCAGGTCAGCGATGGCTACACCTTC. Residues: CASSSQVSDGYTF.

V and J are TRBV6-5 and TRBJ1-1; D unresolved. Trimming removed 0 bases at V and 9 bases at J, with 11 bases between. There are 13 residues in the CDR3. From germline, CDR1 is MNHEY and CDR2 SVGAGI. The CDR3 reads CASSYSEHTKAFF. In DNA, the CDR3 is TGTGCCAGCAGTTACTCAGAGCATACTAAAGCTTTCTTT.

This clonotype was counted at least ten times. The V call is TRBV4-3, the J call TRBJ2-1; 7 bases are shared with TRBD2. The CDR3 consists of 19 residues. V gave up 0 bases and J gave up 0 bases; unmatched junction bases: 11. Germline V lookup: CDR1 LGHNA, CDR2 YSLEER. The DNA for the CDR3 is TGCGCCAGCAGCCAAGATCCCCTAGCGGAACTTCCCTCCTACAATGAGCAGTTCTTC. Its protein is CASSQDPLAELPSYNEQFF.

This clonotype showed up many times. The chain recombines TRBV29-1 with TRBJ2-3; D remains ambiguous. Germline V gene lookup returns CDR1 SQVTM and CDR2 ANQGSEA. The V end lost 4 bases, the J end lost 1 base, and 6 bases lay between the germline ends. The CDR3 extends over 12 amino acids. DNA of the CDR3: TGCAGCGTTGTGGCGGGCACAGATACGCAGTATTTT. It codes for CSVVAGTDTQYF.

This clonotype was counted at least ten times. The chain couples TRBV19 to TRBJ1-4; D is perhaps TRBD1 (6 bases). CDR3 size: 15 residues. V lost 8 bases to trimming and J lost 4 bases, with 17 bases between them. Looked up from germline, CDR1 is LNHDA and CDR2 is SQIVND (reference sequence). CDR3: CASAAGADDNEKLFF. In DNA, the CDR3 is TGTGCCAGTGCCGCAGGGGCGGACGATAATGAAAAACTGTTTTTT.

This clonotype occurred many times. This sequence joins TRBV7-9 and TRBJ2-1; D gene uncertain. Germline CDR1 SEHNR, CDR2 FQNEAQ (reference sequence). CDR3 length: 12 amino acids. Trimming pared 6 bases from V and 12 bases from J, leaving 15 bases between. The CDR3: CASSLSPRWQFF. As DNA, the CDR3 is TGTGCCAGCAGTCTAAGCCCCAGATGGCAGTTCTTC.

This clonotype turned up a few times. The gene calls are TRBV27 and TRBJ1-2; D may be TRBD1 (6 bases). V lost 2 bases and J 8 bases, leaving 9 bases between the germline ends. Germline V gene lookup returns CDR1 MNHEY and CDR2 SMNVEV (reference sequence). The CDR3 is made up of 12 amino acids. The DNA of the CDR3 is TGTGCCAGCAGTTTAAAGGGGGGAGGCTACACCTTC. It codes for CASSLKGGGYTF.

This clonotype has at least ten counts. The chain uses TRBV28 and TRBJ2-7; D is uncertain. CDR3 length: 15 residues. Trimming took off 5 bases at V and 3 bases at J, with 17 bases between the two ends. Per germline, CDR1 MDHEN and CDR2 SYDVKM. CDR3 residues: CASSPPTETRYEQYF. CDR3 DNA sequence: TGTGCCAGCAGTCCCCCGACGGAGACTCGCTACGAGCAGTACTTC. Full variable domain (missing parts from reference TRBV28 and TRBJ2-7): DVKVTQSSRYLVKRTGEKVFLECVQDMDHENMFWYRQDPGLGLRLIYFSYDVKMKEKGDIPEGYSVSREKKERFSLILESASTNQTSMYLCASSPPTETRYEQYFGPGTRLTVT.

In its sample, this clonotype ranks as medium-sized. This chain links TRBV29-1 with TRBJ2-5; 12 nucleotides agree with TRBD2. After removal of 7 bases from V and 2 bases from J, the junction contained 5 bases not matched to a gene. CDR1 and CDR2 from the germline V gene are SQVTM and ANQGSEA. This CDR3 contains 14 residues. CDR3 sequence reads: CSAAGLAGQETQYF. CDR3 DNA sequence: TGCAGCGCAGCAGGACTAGCGGGACAAGAGACCCAGTACTTC.

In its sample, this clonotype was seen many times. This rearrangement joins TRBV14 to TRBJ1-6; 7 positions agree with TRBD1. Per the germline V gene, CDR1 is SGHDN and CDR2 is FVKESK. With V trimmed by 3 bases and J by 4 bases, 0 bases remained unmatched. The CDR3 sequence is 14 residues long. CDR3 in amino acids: CASSQGQYNSPLHF. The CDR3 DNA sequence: TGTGCCAGCAGCCAGGGACAGTATAATTCACCCCTCCACTTT.

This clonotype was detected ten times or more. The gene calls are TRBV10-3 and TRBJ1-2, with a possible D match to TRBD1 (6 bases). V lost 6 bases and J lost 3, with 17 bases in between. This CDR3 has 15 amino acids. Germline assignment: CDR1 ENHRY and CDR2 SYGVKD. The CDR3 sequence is CAISPGELGDYGYTF. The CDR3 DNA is TGTGCCATCAGCCCAGGGGAGTTGGGGGACTATGGCTACACCTTC.

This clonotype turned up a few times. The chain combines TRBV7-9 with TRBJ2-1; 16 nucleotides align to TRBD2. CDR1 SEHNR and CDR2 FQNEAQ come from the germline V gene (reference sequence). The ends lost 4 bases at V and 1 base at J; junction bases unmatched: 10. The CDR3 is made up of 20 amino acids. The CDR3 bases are TGTGCCAGCAGCTCACTCCCCGGGACTAGCGGGAGGGTGTCCTACAATGAGCAGTTCTTC. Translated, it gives CASSSLPGTSGRVSYNEQFF. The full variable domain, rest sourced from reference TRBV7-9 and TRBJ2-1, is DTGVSQNPRHKITKRGQNVTFRCDPISEHNRLYWYRQTLGQGPEFLTYFQNEAQLEKSRLLSDRFSAERPKGSFSTLEIQRTEQGDSAMYLCASSSLPGTSGRVSYNEQFFGPGTRLTVL.

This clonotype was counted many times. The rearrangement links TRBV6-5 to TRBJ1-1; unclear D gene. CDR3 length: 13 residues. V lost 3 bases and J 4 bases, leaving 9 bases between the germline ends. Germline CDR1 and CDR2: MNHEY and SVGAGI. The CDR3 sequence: CASSYPGGTEAFF. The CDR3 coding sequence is TGTGCCAGCAGTTATCCGGGTGGCACTGAAGCTTTCTTT.

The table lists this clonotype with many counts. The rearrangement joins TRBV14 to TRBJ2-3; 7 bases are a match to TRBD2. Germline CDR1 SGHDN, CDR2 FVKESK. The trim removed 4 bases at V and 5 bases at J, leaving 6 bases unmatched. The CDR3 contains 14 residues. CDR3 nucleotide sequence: TGTGCCAGCAGCCCGGGACTATCGAGAGATACGCAGTATTTT. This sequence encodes CASSPGLSRDTQYF.

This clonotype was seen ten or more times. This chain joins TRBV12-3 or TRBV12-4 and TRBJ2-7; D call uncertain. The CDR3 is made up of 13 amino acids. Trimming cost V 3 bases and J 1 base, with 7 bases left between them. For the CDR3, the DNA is TGTGCCAGCAGTTTTAAGGGTTCCTACGAGCAGTACGTC. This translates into CASSFKGSYEQYV.

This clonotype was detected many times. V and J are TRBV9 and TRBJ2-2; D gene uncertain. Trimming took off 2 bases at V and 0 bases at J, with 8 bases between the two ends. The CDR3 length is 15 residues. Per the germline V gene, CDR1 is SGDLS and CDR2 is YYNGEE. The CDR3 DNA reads TGTGCCAGCAGCGTTACGACAACGAACACCGGGGAGCTGTTTTTT. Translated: CASSVTTTNTGELFF.

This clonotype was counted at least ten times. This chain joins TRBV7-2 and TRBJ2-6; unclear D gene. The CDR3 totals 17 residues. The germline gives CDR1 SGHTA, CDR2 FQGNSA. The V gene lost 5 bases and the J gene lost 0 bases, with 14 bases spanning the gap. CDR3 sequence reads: CASSAKMILSGANVLTF. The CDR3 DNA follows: TGTGCCAGCAGCGCCAAAATGATACTCTCTGGGGCCAACGTCCTGACTTTC.